Following are 18 T cell receptor beta chains from one sample sequenced in a study of response to subunit inactivated influenza vaccine. TCRdb reprocessed the RT-PCR reads via MiXCR and lists one record per CDR3 protein. The repertoire holds hundreds of thousands of distinct CDR3 sequences, with around 15% as singletons. The sample consisted of PBMCs from blood, taken around 14 days before vaccination. These receptors all stem from a man aged 45-60 years who received an inactivated influenza vaccine.

The chain uses TRBV6-2 or TRBV6-3 and TRBJ2-1, with 8 bases lining up with TRBD1. Trimming cost V 2 bases and J 7 bases; bases outside gene matches: 7. This CDR3 has 15 amino acids. Per germline, CDR1 MNHEY and CDR2 SVGEGT. CDR3: CASSYRWTGLNEQFF. CDR3 in DNA: TGTGCCAGCAGTTACCGTTGGACAGGGTTAAATGAGCAGTTCTTC.

The rearrangement joins TRBV3-1 to TRBJ2-6, with D perhaps TRBD2 (5 bases). Trimming left V 2 bases short and J 5 bases short, with 10 bases between. The CDR3 length is 15 residues. Germline V lookup: CDR1 LGHDT, CDR2 YNNKEL (reference sequence). This CDR3 is CASSQLSGRANVLTF. The CDR3 DNA reads TGTGCCAGCAGCCAACTTTCCGGGAGGGCCAACGTCCTGACTTTC.

This clonotype has more than one count but fewer than ten. This chain links TRBV28 with TRBJ2-2, with 11 bases identical to TRBD1. Losses at the gene ends were 4 bases for V and 6 bases for J; bases not matched to a gene: 4. CDR3 size: 15 residues. In germline, CDR1 is MDHEN, CDR2 SYDVKM. CDR3 in amino acids: CASSSPGQGAGELFF. In DNA, the CDR3 is TGTGCCAGCAGTTCGCCGGGACAGGGGGCCGGGGAGCTGTTTTTT.

This clonotype has at least ten counts. Here the CDR3 reads CSARITGERNEAFF. For the CDR3, the DNA is TGCAGTGCTAGGATCACAGGGGAGCGGAATGAAGCTTTCTTT. The chain has TRBV20-1 and TRBJ1-1; TRBD1 matches 7 bases. The CDR3 sequence is 14 residues long. Germline CDR1 reads DFQATT; CDR2 reads SNEGSKA (reference sequence). J was trimmed by 7 bases and V by 3 bases; bases with no gene match: 11.

This clonotype was picked up a small number of times. The V gene is TRBV19, the J gene TRBJ2-3; weak D call: TRBD2 (7 bases). CDR1 is LNHDA and CDR2 is SQIVND in the germline V gene (reference sequence). The CDR3 runs 15 residues. V was clipped by 3 bases and J by 2 bases, with 12 bases between them. The chain's CDR3 is CASSIGGLDTDTQYF. Written as DNA, the CDR3 is TGTGCCAGTAGTATCGGGGGGCTGGACACAGATACGCAGTATTTT. The full variable domain, rest sourced from reference TRBV19 and TRBJ2-3, is DGGITQSPKYLFRKEGQNVTLSCEQNLNHDAMYWYRQDPGQGLRLIYYSQIVNDFQKGDIAEGYSVSREKKESFPLTVTSAQKNPTAFYLCASSIGGLDTDTQYFGPGTRLTVL.

The J gene is TRBJ1-3, the V gene TRBV4-2; no clear D gene. Germline assignment: CDR1 LGHNA and CDR2 YNFKEQ. The CDR3 sequence is 16 residues long. Trimming removed 1 base from V and 0 bases from J, with 10 bases in between. CDR3 amino acids: CASSQGQASSGNTIYF. The CDR3 nucleotides are TGTGCCAGCAGCCAAGGGCAGGCGTCCTCTGGAAACACCATATATTTT.

In its sample, this clonotype was seen a few times. Relative to the germline gene, one junction end is altered; a read error may explain this. V is TRBV12-3 or TRBV12-4 and J is TRBJ2-7; a weak D match, TRBD1 (5 bases). This CDR3 contains 13 residues. In DNA, the CDR3 is TGTGCCAGCAGCCAAAGCAGTGCGTGGGGCATTGACTTC. Translating it yields CASSQSSAWGIDF.

The chain recombines TRBV3-1 with TRBJ1-3; D ambiguous. Per the germline V gene, CDR1 is LGHDT and CDR2 is YNNKEL (reference sequence). V dropped 0 bases and J dropped 1 base, with 7 bases sitting between them. CDR3 size: 15 residues. The CDR3 region has the DNA TGTGCCAGCAGCCAAGAACGGATATCTGGAAACACCATATATTTT. Translated, it gives CASSQERISGNTIYF.

The chain is built from TRBV6-2 or TRBV6-3 and TRBJ2-7; maybe TRBD1 (6 bases). Per germline, CDR1 MNHEY and CDR2 SVGEGT. The CDR3 sequence is 12 residues long. V lost 8 bases, J lost 1 base, and 9 bases lay in between. Here the CDR3 DNA reads TGTGCCAGCGCTACAGGGTCCTACGAGCAGTACTTC. Translating it yields CASATGSYEQYF.

The chain combines TRBV16 with TRBJ1-1; D is uncertain. The V gene lost 2 bases and the J gene lost 8 bases, with 12 bases spanning the gap. Germline CDR1 reads KGHSY; CDR2 reads FQNENV. CDR3 length: 13 residues. For the CDR3, the DNA is TGTGCCAGCAGCCAAGTACATACTACAGAAGCTTTCTTT. Translating gives CASSQVHTTEAFF.

This clonotype has just a few counts. The gene calls are TRBV28 and TRBJ2-7, with 9 nucleotides matching TRBD1. The junction had 12 bases not matched to a gene; V was cut back by 10 bases and J by 5 bases. The germline V gene encodes CDR1 MDHEN and CDR2 SYDVKM. The CDR3 is made up of 14 amino acids. The CDR3 DNA is TGTGCCACCTATCCGGGACAGGGAGTCCACGAGCAGTACTTC. Translated, it gives CATYPGQGVHEQYF. Full variable domain (remainder filled in from reference TRBV28 and TRBJ2-7): DVKVTQSSRYLVKRTGEKVFLECVQDMDHENMFWYRQDPGLGLRLIYFSYDVKMKEKGDIPEGYSVSREKKERFSLILESASTNQTSMYLCATYPGQGVHEQYFGPGTRLTVT.

This chain links TRBV20-1 with TRBJ2-7, with TRBD2 matching over 10 bases. The ends lost 0 bases at V and 7 bases at J; junction bases unmatched: 9. In germline, CDR1 is DFQATT, CDR2 SNEGSKA (reference sequence). The CDR3 sequence is 15 residues long. The CDR3 coding sequence is TGCAGTGCTAGAGATCTTTCTAGCGGGAGTAAAGAGCAGTACTTC. Translated, it gives CSARDLSSGSKEQYF.

A few counts support this clonotype. V is TRBV5-1 and J is TRBJ2-5, with D perhaps matching TRBD2 (7 bases). Germline V gives CDR1 SGHRS, CDR2 YFSETQ. Trimming cost V 4 bases and J 4 bases, with 17 bases left between them. This CDR3 is built from 15 residues. This chain's CDR3 is CASSVSPGGPETQYF. CDR3 sequence (DNA): TGCGCCAGCAGCGTTTCGCCGGGGGGCCCAGAGACCCAGTACTTC.

The table lists this clonotype with many counts. The chain recombines TRBV12-3 or TRBV12-4 with TRBJ2-2; D unresolved. V lost 5 bases, J lost 6 bases, and 10 bases lay in between. The CDR3 runs 13 residues. The CDR3 is CASSPLGSGELFF. The CDR3 nucleotides read TGTGCCAGCAGTCCCTTAGGGTCCGGGGAGCTGTTTTTT.

The rearrangement links TRBV3-1 to TRBJ2-7; possibly TRBD2 for D (5 bases). Germline loops: CDR1 LGHDT, CDR2 YNNKEL (reference sequence). CDR3 length: 14 amino acids. V lost 0 bases to trimming and J lost 2 bases, with 8 bases between them. The CDR3 coding sequence is TGTGCCAGCAGCCAAGACGGACTGCCCTACGAGCAGTACTTC. Its protein product is CASSQDGLPYEQYF.

Only a few counts were recorded for this clonotype. The chain couples TRBV5-1 to TRBJ2-6; D unresolved. The germline V and J ends were trimmed by 0 bases and 1 base, with 5 bases remaining between them. This CDR3 has 15 amino acids. In germline, CDR1 is SGHRS, CDR2 YFSETQ. The CDR3 region has the DNA TGCGCCAGCAGCTTGGAAGAGTCTGGGGCCAACGTCCTGACTTTC. It codes for CASSLEESGANVLTF.

This clonotype was counted at least ten times. The rearrangement joins TRBV12-3 or TRBV12-4 to TRBJ2-1; possible D gene TRBD1, 5 bases. The CDR3 totals 18 residues. V was trimmed by 4 bases and J by 4 bases, leaving 23 bases between them. CDR3 sequence (DNA): TGTGCCAGCAGTTCCGCCGTGGGTTCCAGACAGAAATACAATGAGCAGTTCTTC. It yields the protein CASSSAVGSRQKYNEQFF.

The chain joins TRBV12-3 or TRBV12-4 to TRBJ1-2; a possible D gene is TRBD1 (6 bases). Deletions cut 5 bases from V and 4 bases from J, with 14 bases between. CDR3 length equals 14 residues. CDR3 sequence: CASSPGEVGYGYTF. CDR3 nucleotides: TGTGCCAGCAGTCCAGGGGAGGTAGGCTATGGCTACACCTTC.